This TCR beta chain was captured in a study of blood T cell repertoires in COVID-19. Looking at the study overall: Material from acute and convalescent COVID-19 was sourced from the United States, Italy and Spain.

As handled by the study authors: Reference gene primer amplification gave estimated nucleated cell counts. Repertoires were generated with immunoSEQ multiplex PCR, while TCRdb's copy carries only in-frame clones and drops some. That table supplies the V and J calls and clone size; D and trimming were determined from the DNA. This sample has over 150,000 clones, with roughly 87% found just once. Cohort assignment relied on participant-reported clinical history. Symptom resolution, clearance, or two negative PCRs marked donors in Cohort 3 as recovered. Sequencing used PBMCs or T cells enriched from blood (not recorded which). The sequence was obtained from a woman between 45 and 60 years old who had recovered from COVID-19.

CDR3 sequence (DNA): TGTGCCAGCAGTGTTAGGGAGGACGGCAGCTCCTACGAGCAGTACTTC. Residues: CASSVREDGSSYEQYF. The chain recombines TRBV2 with TRBJ2-7; D is perhaps TRBD2 (6 bases). This CDR3 is 16 amino acids long. With 4 bases removed from V and 0 bases from J, the gap between germline ends came to 16 bases. Germline values: CDR1 SNHLY, CDR2 FYNNEI.